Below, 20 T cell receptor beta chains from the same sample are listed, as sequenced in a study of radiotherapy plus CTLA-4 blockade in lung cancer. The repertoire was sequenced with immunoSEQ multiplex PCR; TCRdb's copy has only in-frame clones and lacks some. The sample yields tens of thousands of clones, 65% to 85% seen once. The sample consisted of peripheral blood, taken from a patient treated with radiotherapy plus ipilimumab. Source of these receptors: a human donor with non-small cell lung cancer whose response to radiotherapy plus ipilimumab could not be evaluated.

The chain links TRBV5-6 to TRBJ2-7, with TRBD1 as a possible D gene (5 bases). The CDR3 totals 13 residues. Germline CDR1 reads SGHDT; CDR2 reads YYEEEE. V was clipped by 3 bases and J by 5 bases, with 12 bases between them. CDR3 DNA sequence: TGTGCCAGCAGCTCAACCCAGGGCCACGAGCAGTACTTC. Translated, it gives CASSSTQGHEQYF.

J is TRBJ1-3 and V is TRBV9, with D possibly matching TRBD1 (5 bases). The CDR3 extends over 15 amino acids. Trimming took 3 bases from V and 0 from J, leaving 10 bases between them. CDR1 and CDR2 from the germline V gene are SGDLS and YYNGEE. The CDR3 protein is CASSAYDSSGNTIYF. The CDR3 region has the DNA TGTGCCAGCAGCGCCTACGACAGCTCTGGAAACACCATATATTTT.

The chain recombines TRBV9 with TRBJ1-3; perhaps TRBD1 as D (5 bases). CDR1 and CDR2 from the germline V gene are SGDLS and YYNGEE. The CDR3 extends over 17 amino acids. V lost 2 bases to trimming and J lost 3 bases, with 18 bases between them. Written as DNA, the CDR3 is TGTGCCAGCAGCGTTTCCTTGGGGGGGAGGCATGGAAACACCATATATTTT. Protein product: CASSVSLGGRHGNTIYF.

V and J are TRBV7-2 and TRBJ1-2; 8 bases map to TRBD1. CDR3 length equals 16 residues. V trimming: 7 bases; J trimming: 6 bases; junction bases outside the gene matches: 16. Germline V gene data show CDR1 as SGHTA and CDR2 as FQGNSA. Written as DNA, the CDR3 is TGTGCCAGCACCCCCCAAATTGGACAGGGAGGCCATGGCTACACCTTC. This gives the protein CASTPQIGQGGHGYTF.

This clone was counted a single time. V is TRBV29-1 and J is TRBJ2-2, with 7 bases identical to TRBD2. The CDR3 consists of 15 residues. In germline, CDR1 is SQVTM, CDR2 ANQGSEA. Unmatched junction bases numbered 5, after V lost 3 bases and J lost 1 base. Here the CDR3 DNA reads TGCAGCGTTGACCTTGGGGGGGAGAACACCGGGGAGCTGTTTTTT. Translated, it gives CSVDLGGENTGELFF.

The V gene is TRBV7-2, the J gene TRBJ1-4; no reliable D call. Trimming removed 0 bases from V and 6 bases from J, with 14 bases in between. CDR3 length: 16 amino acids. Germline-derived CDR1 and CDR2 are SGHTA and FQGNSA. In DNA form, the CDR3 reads TGTGCCAGCAGCTTAGCCCAAGAGGGCGGGGATGAAAAACTGTTTTTT. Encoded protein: CASSLAQEGGDEKLFF.

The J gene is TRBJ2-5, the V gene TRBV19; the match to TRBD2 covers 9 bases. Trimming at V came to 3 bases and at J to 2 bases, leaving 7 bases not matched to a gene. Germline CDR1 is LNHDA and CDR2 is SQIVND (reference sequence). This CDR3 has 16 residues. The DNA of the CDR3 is TGTGCCAGTAGTATTGGGGCTAGCGGGGCTCAAGAGACCCAGTACTTC. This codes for CASSIGASGAQETQYF. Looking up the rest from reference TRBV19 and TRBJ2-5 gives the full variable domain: DGGITQSPKYLFRKEGQNVTLSCEQNLNHDAMYWYRQDPGQGLRLIYYSQIVNDFQKGDIAEGYSVSREKKESFPLTVTSAQKNPTAFYLCASSIGASGAQETQYFGPGTRLLVL.

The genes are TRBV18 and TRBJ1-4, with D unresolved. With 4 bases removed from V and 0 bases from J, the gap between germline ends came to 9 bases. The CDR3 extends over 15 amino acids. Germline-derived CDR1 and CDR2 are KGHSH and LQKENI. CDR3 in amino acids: CASSRGSTTNEKLFF. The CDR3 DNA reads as TGTGCCAGCTCACGAGGCAGCACAACTAATGAAAAACTGTTTTTT.

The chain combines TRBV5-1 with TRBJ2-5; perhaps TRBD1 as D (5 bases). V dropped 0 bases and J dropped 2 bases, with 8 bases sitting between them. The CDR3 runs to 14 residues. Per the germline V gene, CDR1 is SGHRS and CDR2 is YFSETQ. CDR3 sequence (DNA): TGCGCCAGCAGCTTGGGTGCAGGGCAAGAGACCCAGTACTTC. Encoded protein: CASSLGAGQETQYF.

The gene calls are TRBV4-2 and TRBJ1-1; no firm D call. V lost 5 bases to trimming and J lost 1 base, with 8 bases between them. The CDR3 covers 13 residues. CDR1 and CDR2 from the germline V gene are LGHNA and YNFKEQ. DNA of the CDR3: TGTGCCAGCAGCTCGCAAGCGAACACTGAAGCTTTCTTT. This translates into CASSSQANTEAFF.

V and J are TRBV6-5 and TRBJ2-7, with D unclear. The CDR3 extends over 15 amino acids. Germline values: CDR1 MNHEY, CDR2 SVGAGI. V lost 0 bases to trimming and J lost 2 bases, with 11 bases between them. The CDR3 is CASSYSNPGTYEQYF. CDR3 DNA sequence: TGTGCCAGCAGTTACTCGAATCCAGGAACCTACGAGCAGTACTTC.

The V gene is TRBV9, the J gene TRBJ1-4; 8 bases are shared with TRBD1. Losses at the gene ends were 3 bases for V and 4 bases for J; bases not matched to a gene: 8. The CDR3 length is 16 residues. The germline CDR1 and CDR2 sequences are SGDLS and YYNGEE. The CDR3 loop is CASSEQGVFGNEKLFF. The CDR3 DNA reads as TGTGCCAGCAGCGAACAGGGGGTCTTTGGTAATGAAAAACTGTTTTTT.

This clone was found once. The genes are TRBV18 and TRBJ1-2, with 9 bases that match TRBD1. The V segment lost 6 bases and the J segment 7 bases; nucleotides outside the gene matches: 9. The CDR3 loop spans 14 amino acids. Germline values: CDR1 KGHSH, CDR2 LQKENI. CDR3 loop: CASSGQGGPGGYTF. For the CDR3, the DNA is TGTGCCAGCTCGGGACAGGGTGGGCCTGGTGGCTACACCTTC.

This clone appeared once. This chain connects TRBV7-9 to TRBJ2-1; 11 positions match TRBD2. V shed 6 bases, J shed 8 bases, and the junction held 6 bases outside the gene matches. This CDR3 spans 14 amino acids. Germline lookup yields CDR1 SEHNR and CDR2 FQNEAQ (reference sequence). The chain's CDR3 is CASRSSGGAYEQFF. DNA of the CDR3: TGTGCCAGCAGAAGTAGCGGGGGGGCCTATGAGCAGTTCTTC.

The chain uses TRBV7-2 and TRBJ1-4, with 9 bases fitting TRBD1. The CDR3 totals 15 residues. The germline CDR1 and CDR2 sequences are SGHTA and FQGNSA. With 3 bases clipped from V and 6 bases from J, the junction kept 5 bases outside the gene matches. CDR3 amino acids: CASSFSTGGYEKLFF. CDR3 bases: TGTGCCAGCAGCTTTTCGACAGGGGGATATGAAAAACTGTTTTTT.

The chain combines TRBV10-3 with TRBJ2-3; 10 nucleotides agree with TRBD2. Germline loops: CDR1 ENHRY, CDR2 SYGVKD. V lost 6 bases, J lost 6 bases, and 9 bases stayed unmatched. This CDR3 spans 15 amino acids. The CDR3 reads CAISLSGTSVDTQYF. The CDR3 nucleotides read TGTGCCATCAGCCTCTCCGGGACTAGCGTGGATACGCAGTATTTT.

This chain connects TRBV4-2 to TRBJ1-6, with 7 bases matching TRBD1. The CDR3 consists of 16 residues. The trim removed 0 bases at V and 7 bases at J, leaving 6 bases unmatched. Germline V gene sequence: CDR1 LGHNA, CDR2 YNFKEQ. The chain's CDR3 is CASSQDLGTVNSPLHF. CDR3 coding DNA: TGTGCCAGCAGCCAAGATCTGGGGACAGTCAATTCACCCCTCCACTTT.

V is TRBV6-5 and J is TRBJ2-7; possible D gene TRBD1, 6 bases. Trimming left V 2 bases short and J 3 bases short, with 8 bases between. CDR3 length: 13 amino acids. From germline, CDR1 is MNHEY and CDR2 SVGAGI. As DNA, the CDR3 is TGTGCCAGCAGTTACCGGACAGACTACGAGCAGTACTTC. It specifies CASSYRTDYEQYF.

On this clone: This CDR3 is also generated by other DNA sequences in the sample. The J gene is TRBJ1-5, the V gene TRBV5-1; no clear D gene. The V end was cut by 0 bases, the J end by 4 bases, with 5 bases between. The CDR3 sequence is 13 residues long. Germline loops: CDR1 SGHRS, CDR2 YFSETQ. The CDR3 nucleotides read TGCGCCAGCAGCTTGGACGGGAATCAGCCCCAGCATTTT. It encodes CASSLDGNQPQHF.

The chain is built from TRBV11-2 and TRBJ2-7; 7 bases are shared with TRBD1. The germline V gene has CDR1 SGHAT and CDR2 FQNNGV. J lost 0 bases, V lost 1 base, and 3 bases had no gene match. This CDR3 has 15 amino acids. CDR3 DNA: TGTGCCAGCAGCTTAGTGACAGGGTTCTCCTACGAGCAGTACTTC. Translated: CASSLVTGFSYEQYF.